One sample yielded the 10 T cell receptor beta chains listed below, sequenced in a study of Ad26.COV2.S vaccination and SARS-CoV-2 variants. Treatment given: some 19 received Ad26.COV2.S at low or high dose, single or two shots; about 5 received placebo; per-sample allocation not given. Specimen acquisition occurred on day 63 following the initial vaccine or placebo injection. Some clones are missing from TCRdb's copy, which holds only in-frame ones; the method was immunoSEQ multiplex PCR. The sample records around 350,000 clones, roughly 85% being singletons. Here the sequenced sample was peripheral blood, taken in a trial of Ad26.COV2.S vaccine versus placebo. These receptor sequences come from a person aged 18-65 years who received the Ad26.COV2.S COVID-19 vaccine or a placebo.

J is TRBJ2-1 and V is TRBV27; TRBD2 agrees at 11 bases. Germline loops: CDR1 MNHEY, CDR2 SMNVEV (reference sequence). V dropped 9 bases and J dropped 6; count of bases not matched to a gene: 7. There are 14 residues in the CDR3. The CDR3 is CARGISGRANEQFF. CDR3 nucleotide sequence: TGTGCCAGGGGGATTAGCGGGAGGGCCAATGAGCAGTTCTTC.

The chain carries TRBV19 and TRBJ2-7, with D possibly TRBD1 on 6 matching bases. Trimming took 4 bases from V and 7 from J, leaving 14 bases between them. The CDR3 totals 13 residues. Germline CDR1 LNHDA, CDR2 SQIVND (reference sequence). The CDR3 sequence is CASSRGPQGEQYF. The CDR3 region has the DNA TGTGCCAGTAGTAGAGGACCTCAGGGGGAGCAGTACTTC.

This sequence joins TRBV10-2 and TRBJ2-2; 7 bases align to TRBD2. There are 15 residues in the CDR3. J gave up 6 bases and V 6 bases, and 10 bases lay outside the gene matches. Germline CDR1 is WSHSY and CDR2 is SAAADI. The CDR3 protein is CASRGRGGVAGELFF. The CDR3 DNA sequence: TGCGCCAGCAGGGGGCGCGGGGGAGTGGCCGGGGAGCTGTTTTTT.

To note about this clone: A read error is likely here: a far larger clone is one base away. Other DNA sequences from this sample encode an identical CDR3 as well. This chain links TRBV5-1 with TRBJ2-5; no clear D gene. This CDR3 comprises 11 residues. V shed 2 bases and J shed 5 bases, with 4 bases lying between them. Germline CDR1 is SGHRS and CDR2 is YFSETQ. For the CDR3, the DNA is TGCGCCAGCAGCTTAGAGGAGACCCAGTACTTC. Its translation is CASSLEETQYF. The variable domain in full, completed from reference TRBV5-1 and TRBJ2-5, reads KAGVTQTPRYLIKTRGQQVTLSCSPISGHRSVSWYQQTPGQGLQFLFEYFSETQRNKGNFPGRFSGRQFSNSRSEMNVSTLELGDSALYLCASSLEETQYFGPGTRLLVL.

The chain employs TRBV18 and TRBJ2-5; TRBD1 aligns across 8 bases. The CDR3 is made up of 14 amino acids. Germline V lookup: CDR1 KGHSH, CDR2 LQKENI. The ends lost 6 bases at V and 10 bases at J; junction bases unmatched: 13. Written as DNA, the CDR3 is TGTGCCAGCTCCCCTGGACAGGGATCTCCGGGCCAGTACTTC. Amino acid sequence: CASSPGQGSPGQYF.

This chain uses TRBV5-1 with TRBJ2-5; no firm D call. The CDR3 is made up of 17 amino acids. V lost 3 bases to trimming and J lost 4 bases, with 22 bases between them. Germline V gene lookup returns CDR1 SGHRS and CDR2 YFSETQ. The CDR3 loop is CASSWGAVGSIPETQYF. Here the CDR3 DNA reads TGCGCCAGCAGCTGGGGTGCTGTGGGGTCGATTCCAGAGACCCAGTACTTC.

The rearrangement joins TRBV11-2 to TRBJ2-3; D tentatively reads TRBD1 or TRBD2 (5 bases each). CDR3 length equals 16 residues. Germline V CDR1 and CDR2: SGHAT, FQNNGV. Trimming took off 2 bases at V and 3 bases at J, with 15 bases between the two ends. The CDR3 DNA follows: TGTGCCAGCAGCTTACCGGACTGGGACCAAACAGATACGCAGTATTTT. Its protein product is CASSLPDWDQTDTQYF.

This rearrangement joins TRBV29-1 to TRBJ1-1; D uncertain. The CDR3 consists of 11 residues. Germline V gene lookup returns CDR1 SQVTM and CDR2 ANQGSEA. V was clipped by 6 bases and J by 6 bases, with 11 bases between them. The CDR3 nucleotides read TGCAGCGTCTCACGCATCGCTGAAGCTTTCTTT. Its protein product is CSVSRIAEAFF.

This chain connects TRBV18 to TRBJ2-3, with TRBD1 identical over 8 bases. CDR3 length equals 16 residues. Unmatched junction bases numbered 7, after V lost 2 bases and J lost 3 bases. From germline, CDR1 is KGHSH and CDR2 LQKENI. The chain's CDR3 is CASSPAGGGGTDTQYF. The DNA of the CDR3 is TGTGCCAGCTCACCAGCAGGGGGCGGAGGTACAGATACGCAGTATTTT.

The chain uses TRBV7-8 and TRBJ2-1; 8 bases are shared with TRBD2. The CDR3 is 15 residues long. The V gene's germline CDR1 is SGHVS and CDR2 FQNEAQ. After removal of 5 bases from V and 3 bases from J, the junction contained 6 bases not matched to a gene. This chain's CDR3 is CASSPTSGDYNEQFF. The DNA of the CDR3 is TGTGCCAGCAGCCCCACTAGCGGAGACTACAATGAGCAGTTCTTC.